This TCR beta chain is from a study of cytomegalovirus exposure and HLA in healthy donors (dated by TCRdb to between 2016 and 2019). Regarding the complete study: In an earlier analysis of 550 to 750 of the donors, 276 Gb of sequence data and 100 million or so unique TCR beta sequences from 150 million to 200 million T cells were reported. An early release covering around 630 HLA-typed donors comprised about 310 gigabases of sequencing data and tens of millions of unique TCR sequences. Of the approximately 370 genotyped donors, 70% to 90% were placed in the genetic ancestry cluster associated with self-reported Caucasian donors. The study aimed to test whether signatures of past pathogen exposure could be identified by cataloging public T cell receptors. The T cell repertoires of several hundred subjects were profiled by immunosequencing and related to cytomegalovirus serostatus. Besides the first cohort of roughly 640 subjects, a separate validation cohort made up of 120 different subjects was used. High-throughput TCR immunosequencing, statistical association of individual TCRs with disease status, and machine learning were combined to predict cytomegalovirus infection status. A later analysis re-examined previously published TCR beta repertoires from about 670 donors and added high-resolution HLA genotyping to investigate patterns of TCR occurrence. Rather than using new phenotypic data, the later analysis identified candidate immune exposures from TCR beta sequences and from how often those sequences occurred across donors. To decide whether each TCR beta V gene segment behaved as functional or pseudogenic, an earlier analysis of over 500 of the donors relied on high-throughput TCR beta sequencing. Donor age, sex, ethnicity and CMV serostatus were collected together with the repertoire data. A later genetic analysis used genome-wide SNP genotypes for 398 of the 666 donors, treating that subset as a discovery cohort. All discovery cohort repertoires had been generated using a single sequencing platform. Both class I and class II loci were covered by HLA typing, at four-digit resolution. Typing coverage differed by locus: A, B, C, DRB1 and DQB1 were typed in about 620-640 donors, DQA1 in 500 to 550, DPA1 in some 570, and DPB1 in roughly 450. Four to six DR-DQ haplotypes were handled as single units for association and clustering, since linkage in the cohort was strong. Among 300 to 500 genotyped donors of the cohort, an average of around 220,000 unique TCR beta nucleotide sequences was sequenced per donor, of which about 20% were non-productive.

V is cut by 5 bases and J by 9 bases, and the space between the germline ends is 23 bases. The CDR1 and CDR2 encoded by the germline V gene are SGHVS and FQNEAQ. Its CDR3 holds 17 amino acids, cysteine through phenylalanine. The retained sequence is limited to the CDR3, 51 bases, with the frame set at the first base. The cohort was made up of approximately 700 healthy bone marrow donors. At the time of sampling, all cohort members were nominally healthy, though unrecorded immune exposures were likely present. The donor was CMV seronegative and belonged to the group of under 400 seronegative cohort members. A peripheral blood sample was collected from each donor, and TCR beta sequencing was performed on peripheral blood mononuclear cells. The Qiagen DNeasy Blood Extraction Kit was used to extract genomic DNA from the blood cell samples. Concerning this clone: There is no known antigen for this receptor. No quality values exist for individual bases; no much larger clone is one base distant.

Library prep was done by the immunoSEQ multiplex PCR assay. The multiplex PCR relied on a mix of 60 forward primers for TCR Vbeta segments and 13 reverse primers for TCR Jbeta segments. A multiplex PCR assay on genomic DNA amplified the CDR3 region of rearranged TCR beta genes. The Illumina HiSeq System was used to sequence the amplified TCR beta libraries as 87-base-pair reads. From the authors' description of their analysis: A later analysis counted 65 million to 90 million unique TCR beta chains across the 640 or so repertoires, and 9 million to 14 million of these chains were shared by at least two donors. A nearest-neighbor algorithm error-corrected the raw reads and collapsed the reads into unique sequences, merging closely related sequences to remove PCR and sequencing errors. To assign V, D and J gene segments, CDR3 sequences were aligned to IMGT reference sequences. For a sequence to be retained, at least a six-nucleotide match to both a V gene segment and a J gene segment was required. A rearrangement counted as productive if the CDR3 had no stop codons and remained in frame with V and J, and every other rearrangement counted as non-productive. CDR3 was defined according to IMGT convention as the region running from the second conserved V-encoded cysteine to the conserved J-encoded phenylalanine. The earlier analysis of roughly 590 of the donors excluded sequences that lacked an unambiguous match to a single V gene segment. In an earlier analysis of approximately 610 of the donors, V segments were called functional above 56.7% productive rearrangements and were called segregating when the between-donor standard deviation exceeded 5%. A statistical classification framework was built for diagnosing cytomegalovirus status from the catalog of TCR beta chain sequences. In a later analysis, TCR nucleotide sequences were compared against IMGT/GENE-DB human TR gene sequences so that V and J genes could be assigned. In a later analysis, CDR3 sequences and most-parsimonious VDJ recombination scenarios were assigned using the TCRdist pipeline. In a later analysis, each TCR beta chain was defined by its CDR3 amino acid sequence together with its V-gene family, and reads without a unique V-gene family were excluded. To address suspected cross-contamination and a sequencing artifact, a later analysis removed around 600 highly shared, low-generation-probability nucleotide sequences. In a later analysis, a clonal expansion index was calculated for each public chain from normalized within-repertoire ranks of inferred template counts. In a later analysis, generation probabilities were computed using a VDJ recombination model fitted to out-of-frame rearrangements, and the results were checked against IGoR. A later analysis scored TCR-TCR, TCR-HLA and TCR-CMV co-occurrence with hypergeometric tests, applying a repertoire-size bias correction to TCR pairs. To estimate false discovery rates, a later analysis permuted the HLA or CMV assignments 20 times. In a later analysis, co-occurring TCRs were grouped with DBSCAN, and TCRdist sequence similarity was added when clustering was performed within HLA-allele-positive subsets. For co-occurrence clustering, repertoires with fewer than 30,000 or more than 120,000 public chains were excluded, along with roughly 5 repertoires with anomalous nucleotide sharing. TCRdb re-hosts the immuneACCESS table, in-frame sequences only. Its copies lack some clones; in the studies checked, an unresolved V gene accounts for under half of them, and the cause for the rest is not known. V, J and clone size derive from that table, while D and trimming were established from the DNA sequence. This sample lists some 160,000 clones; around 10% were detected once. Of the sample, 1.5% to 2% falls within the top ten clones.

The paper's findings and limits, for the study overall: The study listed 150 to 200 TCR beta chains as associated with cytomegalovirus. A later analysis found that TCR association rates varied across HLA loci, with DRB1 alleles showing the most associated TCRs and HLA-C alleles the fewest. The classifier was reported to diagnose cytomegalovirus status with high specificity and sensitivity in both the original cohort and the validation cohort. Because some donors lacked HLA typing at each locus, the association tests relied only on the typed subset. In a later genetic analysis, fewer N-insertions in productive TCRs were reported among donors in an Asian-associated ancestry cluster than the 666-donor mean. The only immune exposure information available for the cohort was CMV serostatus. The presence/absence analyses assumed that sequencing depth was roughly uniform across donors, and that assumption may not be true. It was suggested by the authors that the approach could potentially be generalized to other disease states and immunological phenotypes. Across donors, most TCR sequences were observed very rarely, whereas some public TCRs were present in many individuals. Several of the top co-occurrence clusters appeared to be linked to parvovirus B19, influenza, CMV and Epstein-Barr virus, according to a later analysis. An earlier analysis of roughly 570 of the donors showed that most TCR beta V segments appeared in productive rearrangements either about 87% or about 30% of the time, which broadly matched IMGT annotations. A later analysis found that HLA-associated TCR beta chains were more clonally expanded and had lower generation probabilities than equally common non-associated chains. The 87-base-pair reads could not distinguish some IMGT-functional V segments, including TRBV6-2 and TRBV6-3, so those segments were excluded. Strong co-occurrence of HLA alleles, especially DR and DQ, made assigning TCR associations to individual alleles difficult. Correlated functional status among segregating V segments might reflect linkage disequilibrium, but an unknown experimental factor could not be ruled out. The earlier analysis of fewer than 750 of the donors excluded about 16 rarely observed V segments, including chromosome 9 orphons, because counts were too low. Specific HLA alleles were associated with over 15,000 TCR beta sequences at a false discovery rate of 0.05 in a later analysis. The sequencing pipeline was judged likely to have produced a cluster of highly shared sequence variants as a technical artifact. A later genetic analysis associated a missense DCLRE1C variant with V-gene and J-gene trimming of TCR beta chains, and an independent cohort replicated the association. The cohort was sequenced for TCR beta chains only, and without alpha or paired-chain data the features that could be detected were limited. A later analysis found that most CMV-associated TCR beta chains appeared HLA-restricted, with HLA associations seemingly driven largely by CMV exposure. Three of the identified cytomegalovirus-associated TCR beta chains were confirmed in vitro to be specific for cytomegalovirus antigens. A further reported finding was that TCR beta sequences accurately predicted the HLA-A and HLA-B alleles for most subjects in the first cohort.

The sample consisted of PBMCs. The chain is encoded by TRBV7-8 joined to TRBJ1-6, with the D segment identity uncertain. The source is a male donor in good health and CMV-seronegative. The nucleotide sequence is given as TGTGCCAGCAGCCCAGCCCGGACTCTTTGGACCGGTTCACCCCTCCACTTT. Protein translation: CASSPARTLWTGSPLHF.